This T cell receptor beta chain is from a study of blood T cell repertoires in COVID-19. The germline V gene encodes CDR1 MDHEN and CDR2 SYDVKM. Trimming stripped 10 bases from V and 0 bases from J, with 22 bases between. The CDR3 is made up of 17 amino acids. The method was immunoSEQ multiplex PCR; TCRdb's version includes in-frame clones alone and lacks a portion of them. This table has about 160,000 clones, roughly 84% appearing once. This clone was picked up one time. The sample comprised peripheral blood. This chain uses TRBV28 with TRBJ2-4, with a possible D match to TRBD2 (6 bases). This sequence originates from a man aged 70-80 years with acute or convalescent COVID-19. CDR3 in DNA: TGTGCCACCGGGCGGGGCCGGGGAAACCTAGCCAAAAACATTCAGTACTTC. Amino acids: CATGRGRGNLAKNIQYF.